The present TCR beta chain was sequenced within a study of blood T cells in healthy people across ages. Using a J-beta primer mix together with a sample-barcoded 5' primer, a second PCR was run for about 6 to 11 cycles. Tags on each cDNA molecule came from a template-switch adaptor with 12 random nucleotides. MiXCR, run by TCRdb on the 5' RACE reads, gives a single entry per CDR3 protein. Altogether about 670,000 distinct CDR3 sequences are present, around 50% being singletons, with the ten largest covering 13%. Findings and caveats of the study: Greater diversity and more naive CD4+ cells were seen in long-lived donors than in aged donors.

As for this clonotype: Its specificity is unknown.

Roughly 10 milliliters of peripheral blood were drawn from each donor. The sequence came from an elderly woman in good health. Sequencing was performed on blood.

The CDR3 loop is CSAPEDRASSPLHF. In DNA, the CDR3 is TGCAGTGCTCCGGAGGACAGGGCTAGTTCACCCCTCCACTTT. This chain uses TRBV20-1 with TRBJ1-6, with 8 nucleotides matching TRBD1. The trim removed 5 bases at V and 9 bases at J, leaving 9 bases unmatched. CDR3 length equals 14 residues. The V gene's germline CDR1 is DFQATT and CDR2 SNEGSKA (reference sequence).